The sequence of this T cell receptor beta chain was determined in a study of blood T cell repertoires in COVID-19. Data came from immunoSEQ multiplex PCR; TCRdb stores just in-frame clones and leaves some out. The sample has about 100,000 clones, around four fifths seen once. This CDR3 has 12 residues. Germline loops: CDR1 SQVTM, CDR2 ANQGSEA. V lost 2 bases to trimming and J lost 4 bases, with 8 bases between them. The sequenced sample was peripheral blood. The clonotype originates from a man in his 70s with active or convalescent COVID-19. V and J are TRBV29-1 and TRBJ1-1; no definite D call. CDR3 in amino acids: CSVEWGATEAFF. The CDR3 DNA reads as TGCAGCGTTGAATGGGGAGCCACTGAAGCTTTCTTT. Full variable domain (outside the CDR3, taken from reference TRBV29-1 and TRBJ1-1): SAVISQKPSRDICQRGTSLTIQCQVDSQVTMMFWYRQQPGQSLTLIATANQGSEATYESGFVIDKFPISRPNLTFSTLTVSNMSPEDSSIYLCSVEWGATEAFFGQGTRLTVV.